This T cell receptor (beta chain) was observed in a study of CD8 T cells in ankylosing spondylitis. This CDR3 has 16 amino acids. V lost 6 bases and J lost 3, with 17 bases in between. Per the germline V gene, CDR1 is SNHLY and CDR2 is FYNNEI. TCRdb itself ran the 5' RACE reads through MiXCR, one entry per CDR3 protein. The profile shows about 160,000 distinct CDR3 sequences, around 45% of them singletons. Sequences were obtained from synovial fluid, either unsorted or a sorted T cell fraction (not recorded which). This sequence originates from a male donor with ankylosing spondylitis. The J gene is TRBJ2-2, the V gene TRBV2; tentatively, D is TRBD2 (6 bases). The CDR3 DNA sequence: TGTGCCAGCAGCCTAAAGTCCCGGGACTACACCGGGGAGCTGTTTTTT. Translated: CASSLKSRDYTGELFF.